This TCR beta chain was retrieved from a study of read filtering for tumor transcriptome and immune sequencing. Study observations and caveats: Single-read clonotypes: about 81.9% of IR-seq clonotypes (about 4% of reads), 60% to 75% of RNA-seq clonotypes (44.6% of reads).

The trim removed 7 bases at V and 2 bases at J, leaving 6 bases unmatched. Germline CDR1 and CDR2: MDHEN and SYDVKM. This CDR3 is built from 14 residues. This clonotype was seen more than once but under ten times. Its cognate antigen is unknown. Molecular barcoded adaptors covering alpha/delta and beta/gamma chains were used on approximately 400 ng RNA. One entry per CDR3 protein results from TCRdb running MiXCR on the reads. The data contain 90,000 or so distinct CDR3 sequences, around a fifth of them seen just once; the ten biggest clones take up over 10%. The receptor was derived from a donor aged 40 or over with multiple myeloma. Sequencing used a population of CD138-negative cells sorted from bone marrow. The genes are TRBV28 and TRBJ2-5; 8 nucleotides align to TRBD2. Here the CDR3 reads CASIPGGSQETQYF. Written as DNA, the CDR3 is TGTGCCAGCATCCCGGGAGGGTCTCAAGAGACCCAGTACTTC.